These 19 T cell receptor beta chains originate from one sample sequenced in a study of radiotherapy plus CTLA-4 blockade in lung cancer. Repertoires were generated with immunoSEQ multiplex PCR, while TCRdb's copy carries only in-frame clones and drops some. The sample shows over 100,000 clones, about 80% of them seen only once. The sequencing here drew on peripheral blood, taken from a patient treated with radiotherapy plus ipilimumab. The receptor set was obtained from a human donor with non-small cell lung cancer that progressed on radiotherapy plus ipilimumab. Some clones in this sample may be carry-over from other donors' samples.

This clone was observed a few times. The chain joins TRBV19 to TRBJ1-2, with 7 bases lining up with TRBD1. Germline values: CDR1 LNHDA, CDR2 SQIVND (reference sequence). Trimming at V came to 3 bases and at J to 0 bases, leaving 4 bases not matched to a gene. CDR3 length: 15 amino acids. The CDR3 DNA is TGTGCCAGTAGTATCCCGGGGACAGCTAACTATGGCTACACCTTC. Protein product: CASSIPGTANYGYTF.

The chain has TRBV19 and TRBJ1-1; no definite D call. The CDR3 is made up of 14 amino acids. Germline CDR1 is LNHDA and CDR2 is SQIVND (reference sequence). Between the trimmed V and J ends, which lost 7 bases and 0 bases, there was a span of 12 bases. CDR3 in amino acids: CASNLRNLNTEAFF. The DNA of the CDR3 is TGTGCCAGTAATTTAAGGAATCTGAACACTGAAGCTTTCTTT.

The J gene is TRBJ2-7, the V gene TRBV20-1, with D uncertain. The CDR3 loop spans 10 amino acids. Germline loops: CDR1 DFQATT, CDR2 SNEGSKA (reference sequence). Trimming stripped 3 bases from V and 7 bases from J, with 7 bases between. The CDR3 sequence: CSARRDEQYF. The CDR3 DNA is TGCAGTGCTAGGAGAGATGAGCAGTACTTC.

Concerning this clone itself: Other DNA sequences from this sample encode an identical CDR3 as well. The rearrangement joins TRBV5-1 to TRBJ1-4, with D maybe TRBD1 (5 bases). CDR3 size: 14 residues. Trimming stripped 2 bases from V and 7 bases from J, with 12 bases between. Germline CDR1 reads SGHRS; CDR2 reads YFSETQ. The CDR3: CASSFGGRGEKLFF. The DNA for the CDR3 is TGCGCCAGCAGCTTTGGGGGAAGGGGTGAAAAACTGTTTTTT.

The CDR3, as DNA: TGTGCCAGCAGTTACTCGATAGGGGTTCACACTGAAGCTTTCTTT. Translation: CASSYSIGVHTEAFF. The chain is built from TRBV6-5 and TRBJ1-1; possible D gene TRBD1, 5 bases. Germline values: CDR1 MNHEY, CDR2 SVGAGI. The CDR3 totals 15 residues. The V gene lost 0 bases and the J gene lost 3 bases, with 11 bases spanning the gap.

V is TRBV2 and J is TRBJ1-2; a weak D match, TRBD1 (5 bases). The CDR3 runs to 13 residues. The germline V and J ends were trimmed by 5 bases and 4 bases, with 11 bases remaining between them. The germline gives CDR1 SNHLY, CDR2 FYNNEI. CDR3 DNA: TGTGCCAGCAGTCCGTCGGGGACCTATGGCTACACCTTC. Protein sequence: CASSPSGTYGYTF.

This clone was found a few times. V and J are TRBV10-3 and TRBJ2-6; D is possibly TRBD2 (5 bases). V dropped 8 bases and J dropped 3 bases, with 17 bases sitting between them. The germline CDR1 and CDR2 sequences are ENHRY and SYGVKD. The CDR3 is made up of 16 amino acids. This chain's CDR3 is CAIGDPRESGANVLTF. In nucleotides, the CDR3 is TGTGCCATCGGAGACCCCCGGGAAAGTGGGGCCAACGTCCTGACTTTC.

The chain couples TRBV7-2 to TRBJ1-2; a weak D match, TRBD1 (5 bases). Trimming cost V 2 bases and J 5 bases, with 15 bases left between them. CDR1 SGHTA and CDR2 FQGNSA come from the germline V gene. CDR3 length: 15 residues. The CDR3 here is CASSLRGNLLYGYTF. In DNA form, the CDR3 reads TGTGCCAGCAGCTTAAGGGGAAACTTGCTTTATGGCTACACCTTC.

The chain uses TRBV10-3 and TRBJ2-1; 14 nucleotides agree with TRBD2. Germline V gene lookup returns CDR1 ENHRY and CDR2 SYGVKD. The CDR3 length is 15 residues. The J segment lost 8 bases and the V segment lost 6 bases, leaving 6 bases of the junction unmatched. The CDR3 reads CAIRLTSGGEYEQFF. Written as DNA, the CDR3 is TGTGCCATCAGGCTGACTAGCGGGGGGGAGTATGAGCAGTTCTTC.

This clone occurred a few times. The J gene is TRBJ1-2, the V gene TRBV7-2; D may be TRBD1 (6 bases). The CDR3 covers 13 residues. The V gene lost 4 bases and the J gene lost 7 bases, with 13 bases spanning the gap. CDR1 SGHTA and CDR2 FQGNSA come from the germline V gene. For the CDR3, the DNA is TGTGCCAGCAGCTCCACAGGGCTGGCTGGCTACACCTTC. Translating it yields CASSSTGLAGYTF.

This sequence joins TRBV4-2 and TRBJ2-5; D is undetermined. CDR1 is LGHNA and CDR2 is YNFKEQ in the germline V gene. The CDR3 consists of 12 residues. The V gene lost 4 bases and the J gene lost 5 bases, with 8 bases spanning the gap. CDR3 sequence: CASSRGDETQYF. CDR3 sequence (DNA): TGTGCCAGCAGCCGAGGTGACGAGACCCAGTACTTC.

V gene TRBV18 combines with J gene TRBJ2-5, with D possibly TRBD1 on 6 matching bases. The CDR3 spans 16 residues. Per the germline V gene, CDR1 is KGHSH and CDR2 is LQKENI. Deletions cut 3 bases from V and 3 bases from J, with 17 bases between. The CDR3 bases are TGTGCCAGCTCACCCGGCCTACAGGACAGCAAAGAGACCCAGTACTTC. It specifies CASSPGLQDSKETQYF.

The rearrangement joins TRBV6-5 to TRBJ2-3; D not certain. V lost 0 bases, J lost 3 bases, and 13 bases lay in between. This CDR3 spans 16 amino acids. Germline V CDR1 and CDR2: MNHEY, SVGAGI. The CDR3 DNA reads TGTGCCAGCAGTTACTCGTCGTACAGAGAAACAGATACGCAGTATTTT. Translation gives CASSYSSYRETDTQYF.

This rearrangement joins TRBV7-2 to TRBJ2-7, with 10 positions matching TRBD1. Germline trimming cut 1 base from V and 8 bases from J; bases unmatched to any gene: 5. The CDR3 length is 14 residues. Germline V gene lookup returns CDR1 SGHTA and CDR2 FQGNSA. The CDR3 region is CASSLGGQGVQQYF. DNA for the CDR3: TGTGCCAGCAGCTTAGGAGGACAGGGGGTCCAGCAGTACTTC.

This chain joins TRBV19 and TRBJ2-7; D not certain. Deletions cut 3 bases from V and 2 bases from J, with 8 bases between. This CDR3 spans 13 amino acids. The germline CDR1 and CDR2 sequences are LNHDA and SQIVND (reference sequence). The DNA of the CDR3 is TGTGCCAGTAGTATCACCCGGACCTACGAGCAGTACTTC. Translated: CASSITRTYEQYF.

The rearrangement uses TRBV11-2 and TRBJ1-3; D gene uncertain. Trimming took off 3 bases at V and 0 bases at J, with 9 bases between the two ends. The length of the CDR3 is 15 residues. Germline V CDR1 and CDR2: SGHAT, FQNNGV. In DNA, the CDR3 is TGTGCCAGCAGCTTCGGACGGTCCTCTGGAAACACCATATATTTT. As protein: CASSFGRSSGNTIYF. The full variable domain, in which reference TRBV11-2 and TRBJ1-3 provide the parts outside the CDR3, is EAGVAQSPRYKIIEKRQSVAFWCNPISGHATLYWYQQILGQGPKLLIQFQNNGVVDDSQLPKDRFSAERLKGVDSTLKIQPAKLEDSAVYLCASSFGRSSGNTIYFGEGSWLTVV.

The gene calls are TRBV28 and TRBJ1-2; D gene unclear. V dropped 3 bases and J dropped 2 bases, with 13 bases sitting between them. In germline, CDR1 is MDHEN, CDR2 SYDVKM. There are 15 residues in the CDR3. The CDR3 sequence: CASSFLGYGNYGYTF. CDR3 DNA sequence: TGTGCCAGCAGTTTCCTTGGGTACGGAAACTATGGCTACACCTTC.

This clone appeared a few times. The J gene is TRBJ1-6, the V gene TRBV7-2; tentatively, D is TRBD1 (6 bases). Trimming took 5 bases from V and 7 from J, leaving 21 bases between them. Germline CDR1 SGHTA, CDR2 FQGNSA. The CDR3 consists of 17 residues. This CDR3 reads CASSQEGDRTYNSPLHF. The CDR3 coding sequence is TGTGCCAGCAGCCAAGAGGGGGACCGAACGTACAATTCACCCCTCCACTTT.

CDR3 nucleotides: TGTGCCAGCAGTGAAGTCCTCTTCGGTGGCTACACCTTC. Its protein is CASSEVLFGGYTF. The rearrangement joins TRBV2 to TRBJ1-2; D is unclear. This CDR3 is built from 13 residues. Germline CDR1 and CDR2: SNHLY and FYNNEI. The ends were cut back, 1 base at V and 7 bases at J, with 10 bases in the middle.